A single T cell receptor beta chain is shown here with its context. This CDR3 is 14 amino acids long. CDR1 SQVTM and CDR2 ANQGSEA come from the germline V gene. V lost 4 bases, J lost 0 bases, and 13 bases lay in between. A second about 7 to 11 cycle PCR used barcoded and J-beta primers. The template-switch adaptor was a 5' adaptor with 12 random nucleotides. It tagged each cDNA molecule. TCRdb reprocessed the 5' RACE reads via MiXCR and lists one record per CDR3 protein. This table has about 780,000 distinct CDR3 sequences, 62% appearing once. This sample is part of a study of blood T cells in healthy people across ages.

Specimen: blood. This clonotype originated in a man aged 25 to 40 in good health. This sequence joins TRBV29-1 and TRBJ2-7; no definite D call. The CDR3 nucleotides are TGCAGCGTTGGAGTATTTGCGAGCTCCTACGAGCAGTACTTC. Protein product: CSVGVFASSYEQYF.